This T cell receptor (beta chain) is drawn from a study of cytomegalovirus exposure and HLA in healthy donors. The PCR used 60 Vbeta and 13 Jbeta primers. Here immunoSEQ multiplex PCR was the method, and the copy in TCRdb shows in-frame clones only, minus some. The sample includes 150,000 to 180,000 clones, less than 80% of them seen just once. The study, taken as a whole, reports: For TCR beta chains, V- and J-gene trimming was later linked to a missense DCLRE1C variant.

The CDR3 loop spans 16 amino acids. The germline CDR1 and CDR2 sequences are SGHTA and FQGNSA. J was trimmed by 1 base and V by 5 bases; bases with no gene match: 8. As to this clone: Its antigen remains unidentified.

The specimen was PBMCs. This rearrangement joins TRBV7-2 to TRBJ1-2; 9 bases agree with TRBD1. The clonotype comes from a man aged 30 to 45 in good health and CMV-seronegative. The CDR3 loop reads CASSRFGTGLNYGYTF. The CDR3 DNA reads as TGTGCCAGCAGCCGTTTCGGGACAGGGCTTAACTATGGCTACACCTTC.